The 5 T cell receptor beta chains below come from one sample, sequenced in a study of blood T cell repertoires in COVID-19. Here immunoSEQ multiplex PCR was the method, and the copy in TCRdb shows in-frame clones only, minus some. The data show 250,000 or so clones, approximately 85% seen once. The sequenced sample was PBMCs or T cells enriched from blood (not recorded which). These receptors were taken from a woman aged 45-65 years who had been exposed to COVID-19.

V and J are TRBV19 and TRBJ1-6; 10 positions agree with TRBD1. CDR1 is LNHDA and CDR2 is SQIVND in the germline V gene (reference sequence). V dropped 3 bases and J dropped 6; count of bases not matched to a gene: 5. The CDR3 consists of 16 residues. Here the CDR3 reads CASSIGTGVGNSPLHF. The CDR3 DNA sequence: TGTGCCAGTAGTATTGGGACAGGGGTCGGTAATTCACCCCTCCACTTT.

The gene calls are TRBV19 and TRBJ1-1; 7 nucleotides line up with TRBD1. CDR1 is LNHDA and CDR2 is SQIVND in the germline V gene (reference sequence). The junction had 6 bases not matched to a gene; V was cut back by 7 bases and J by 1 base. This CDR3 has 14 amino acids. In nucleotides, the CDR3 is TGTGCCAGTACCCCGACAGGGCGGAACACTGAAGCTTTCTTT. Translating gives CASTPTGRNTEAFF.

The chain carries TRBV5-1 and TRBJ1-1; D ambiguous. Germline-derived CDR1 and CDR2 are SGHRS and YFSETQ. This CDR3 has 17 residues. Trimming took off 0 bases at V and 3 bases at J, with 18 bases between the two ends. DNA of the CDR3: TGCGCCAGCAGCTTGGGGGATCATAGCGGGCCTTACACTGAAGCTTTCTTT. This codes for CASSLGDHSGPYTEAFF.

V and J are TRBV7-2 and TRBJ1-1; D is possibly TRBD1 (6 bases). The length of the CDR3 is 14 residues. Per the germline V gene, CDR1 is SGHTA and CDR2 is FQGNSA. Trimming cost V 1 base and J 1 base, with 7 bases left between them. For the CDR3, the DNA is TGTGCCAGCAGCTTAGGACAGGCGAACACTGAAGCTTTCTTT. Its protein product is CASSLGQANTEAFF. Combining the CDR3 with reference TRBV7-2 and TRBJ1-1 gives the whole variable domain GAGVSQSPSNKVTEKGKDVELRCDPISGHTALYWYRQSLGQGLEFLIYFQGNSAPDKSGLPSDRFSAERTGGSVSTLTIQRTQQEDSAVYLCASSLGQANTEAFFGQGTRLTVV.

V gene TRBV3-1 (or the pseudogene TRBV3-2) combines with J gene TRBJ1-2; D ambiguous. Germline V gene data show CDR1 as LGHDT and CDR2 as YNNKEL (reference sequence). Deletions cut 2 bases from V and 7 bases from J, with 17 bases between. CDR3 size: 15 residues. CDR3 loop: CASSQYALGGGGYTF. The CDR3 coding sequence is TGTGCCAGCAGCCAATATGCCTTGGGAGGTGGTGGCTACACCTTC.